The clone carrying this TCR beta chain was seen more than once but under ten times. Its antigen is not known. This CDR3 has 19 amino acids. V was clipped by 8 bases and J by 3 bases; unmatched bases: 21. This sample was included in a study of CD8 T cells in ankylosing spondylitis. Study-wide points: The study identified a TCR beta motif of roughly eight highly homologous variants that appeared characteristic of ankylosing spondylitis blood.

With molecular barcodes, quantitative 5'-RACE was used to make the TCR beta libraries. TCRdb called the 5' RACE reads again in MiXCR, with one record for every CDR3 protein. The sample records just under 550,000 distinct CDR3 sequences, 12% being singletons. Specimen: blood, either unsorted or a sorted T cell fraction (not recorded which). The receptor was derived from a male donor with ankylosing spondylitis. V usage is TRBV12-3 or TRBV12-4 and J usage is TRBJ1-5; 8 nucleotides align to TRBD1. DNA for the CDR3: TGTGCCAGCGGGCAAACAGGGGGGCGCCCCGGAGAACTCAATCAGCCCCAGCATTTT. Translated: CASGQTGGRPGELNQPQHF.